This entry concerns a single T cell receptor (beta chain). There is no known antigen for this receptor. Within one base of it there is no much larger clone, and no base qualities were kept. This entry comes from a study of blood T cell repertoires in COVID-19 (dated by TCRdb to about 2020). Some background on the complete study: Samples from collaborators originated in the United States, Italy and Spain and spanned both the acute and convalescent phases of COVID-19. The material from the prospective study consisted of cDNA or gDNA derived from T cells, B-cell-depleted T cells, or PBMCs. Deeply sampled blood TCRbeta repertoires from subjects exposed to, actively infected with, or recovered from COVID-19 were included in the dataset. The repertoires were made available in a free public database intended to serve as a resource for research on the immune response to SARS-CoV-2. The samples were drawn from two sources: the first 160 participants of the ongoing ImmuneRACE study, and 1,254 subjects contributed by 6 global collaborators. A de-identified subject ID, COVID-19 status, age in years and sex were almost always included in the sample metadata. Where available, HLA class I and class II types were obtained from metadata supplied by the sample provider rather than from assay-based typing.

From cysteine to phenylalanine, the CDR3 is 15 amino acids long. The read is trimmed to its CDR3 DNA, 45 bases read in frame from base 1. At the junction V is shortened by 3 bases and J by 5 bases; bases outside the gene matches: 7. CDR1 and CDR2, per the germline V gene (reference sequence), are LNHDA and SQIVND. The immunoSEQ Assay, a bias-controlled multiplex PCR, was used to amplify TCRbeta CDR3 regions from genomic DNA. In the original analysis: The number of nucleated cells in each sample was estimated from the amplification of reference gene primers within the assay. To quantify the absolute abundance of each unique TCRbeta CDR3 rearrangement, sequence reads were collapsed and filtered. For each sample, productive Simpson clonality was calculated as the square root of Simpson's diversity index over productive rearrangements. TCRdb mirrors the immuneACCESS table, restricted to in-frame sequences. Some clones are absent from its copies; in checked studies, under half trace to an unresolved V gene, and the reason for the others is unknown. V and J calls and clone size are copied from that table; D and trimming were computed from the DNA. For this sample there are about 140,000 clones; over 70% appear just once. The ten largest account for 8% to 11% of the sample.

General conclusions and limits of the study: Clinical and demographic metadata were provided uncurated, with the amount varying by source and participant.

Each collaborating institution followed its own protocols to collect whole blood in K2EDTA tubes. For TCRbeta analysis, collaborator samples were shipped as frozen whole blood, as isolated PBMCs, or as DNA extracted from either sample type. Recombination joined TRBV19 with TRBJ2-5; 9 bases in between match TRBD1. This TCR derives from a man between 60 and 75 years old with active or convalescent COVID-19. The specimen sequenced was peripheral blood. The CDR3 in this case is CASSIRQGVSETQYF. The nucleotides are TGTGCCAGTAGTATTAGACAGGGGGTGTCGGAGACCCAGTACTTC.